Listed here are 29 T cell receptor beta chains from one sample, sequenced in a study of shared clonotypes between healthy human individuals. Clones were read by immunoSEQ multiplex PCR, and TCRdb kept only the in-frame ones, dropping some. The sample shows about 2.4 million clones, over 85% of them seen only once. The specimen was naive CD4+ T cells from PBMCs. Subset described: CD45RA+ positively selected. All receptors derive from a man aged 18 to 30 in good health. Some clones in this sample may be carry-over from other donors' samples.

The chain uses TRBV5-1 and TRBJ2-2; 8 bases are a match to TRBD2. The CDR3 loop spans 15 amino acids. The V segment lost 2 bases and the J segment 7 bases; nucleotides outside the gene matches: 7. The germline V gene has CDR1 SGHRS and CDR2 YFSETQ. The CDR3 DNA reads as TGCGCCAGCAGCTTCCCCGGGGGGGCCGGCGGGGAGCTGTTTTTT. This encodes CASSFPGGAGGELFF.

This clone was seen only once. The chain is built from TRBV9 and TRBJ2-7; D tentatively reads TRBD1 or TRBD2 (5 bases each). V was clipped by 4 bases and J by 4 bases, with 15 bases between them. CDR1 and CDR2 (germline): SGDLS, YYNGEE. This CDR3 comprises 14 residues. For the CDR3, the DNA is TGTGCCAGCAGCAAGGGACCGACTAATTACGAGCAGTACTTC. Its protein product is CASSKGPTNYEQYF.

The rearrangement joins TRBV6-5 to TRBJ2-3; perhaps TRBD1 as D (6 bases). V shed 5 bases and J shed 2 bases, with 11 bases lying between them. The germline V gene encodes CDR1 MNHEY and CDR2 SVGAGI. The CDR3 covers 14 residues. The CDR3 reads CASSNRAHTDTQYF. DNA for the CDR3: TGTGCCAGCAGTAACAGGGCTCACACAGATACGCAGTATTTT.

The V call is TRBV28, the J call TRBJ1-2; perhaps TRBD1 as D (5 bases). Germline V CDR1 and CDR2: MDHEN, SYDVKM. The CDR3 extends over 15 amino acids. V shed 6 bases and J shed 2 bases, with 16 bases lying between them. CDR3 nucleotide sequence: TGTGCCAGCAGCTTTAGCGGGGGGGTGAACTATGGCTACACCTTC. Its protein product is CASSFSGGVNYGYTF.

The chain joins TRBV11-2 to TRBJ2-3, with 7 nucleotides matching TRBD1. The CDR3 is 16 amino acids. CDR1 and CDR2 from the germline V gene are SGHAT and FQNNGV. After removal of 4 bases from V and 0 bases from J, the junction contained 7 bases not matched to a gene. DNA of the CDR3: TGTGCCAGCAGCTATAGGACAGGCGAGAGCACAGATACGCAGTATTTT. It is translated as CASSYRTGESTDTQYF.

This rearrangement joins TRBV2 to TRBJ1-1; TRBD1 might be the D (6 bases). V was pared by 4 bases and J by 4 bases, with 10 bases between. The CDR3 has 13 amino acids. CDR1 is SNHLY, CDR2 FYNNEI, per germline. The CDR3 nucleotides are TGTGCCAGCAGTGCAGGGGTTTCCACTGAAGCTTTCTTT. Translating it yields CASSAGVSTEAFF.

Notes on this clone: One end of the junction fails to match germline, which may point to a read error. CDR3 amino acids: CASSLGVRSNYGYTF. CDR3 coding DNA: TGTGCCAGCAGCCTAGGGGTTCGTTCTAACTATGGCTACACCTTC. The J gene is TRBJ1-2, the V gene TRBV13, with D maybe TRBD1 (5 bases). Germline lookup yields CDR1 PRHDT and CDR2 FYEKMQ (reference sequence). The CDR3 extends over 15 amino acids.

The V gene is TRBV10-1, the J gene TRBJ2-1; weak D call: TRBD2 (6 bases). The CDR3 length is 16 residues. In germline, CDR1 is WNHNN, CDR2 SYGVQD (reference sequence). Trimming left V 3 bases short and J 3 bases short, with 15 bases between. CDR3: CASSDLYSGNYNEQFF. The CDR3 nucleotides are TGCGCCAGCAGTGACTTGTATAGCGGAAACTACAATGAGCAGTTCTTC.

V and J are TRBV20-1 and TRBJ2-7; D call uncertain. Trimming took 7 bases from V and 3 from J, leaving 10 bases between them. The germline gives CDR1 DFQATT, CDR2 SNEGSKA (reference sequence). CDR3 length equals 11 residues. The CDR3 DNA reads as TGCAGTGTCGGCCAGGACTACGAGCAGTACTTC. Translation: CSVGQDYEQYF.

This rearrangement joins TRBV7-3 to TRBJ2-7; a weak D match, TRBD1 (6 bases). Germline V gene sequence: CDR1 SGHTA, CDR2 FQGTGA. This CDR3 region has 16 residues. V lost 2 bases and J lost 6, with 20 bases in between. CDR3 sequence (DNA): TGTGCCAGCAGCTTATTGGGCAGGGGCGCCAACTCCGAGCAGTACTTC. Translated: CASSLLGRGANSEQYF. Full variable domain (outside the CDR3, taken from reference TRBV7-3 and TRBJ2-7): GAGVSQTPSNKVTEKGKYVELRCDPISGHTALYWYRQSLGQGPEFLIYFQGTGAADDSGLPNDRFFAVRPEGSVSTLKIQRTERGDSAVYLCASSLLGRGANSEQYFGPGTRLTVT.

The gene calls are TRBV19 and TRBJ2-3, with 7 bases aligning to TRBD2. The germline V gene encodes CDR1 LNHDA and CDR2 SQIVND (reference sequence). With 3 bases clipped from V and 1 base from J, the junction kept 4 bases outside the gene matches. The CDR3 length is 15 residues. The DNA for the CDR3 is TGTGCCAGTAGTATGACGGGAGGCGGCACAGATACGCAGTATTTT. It is translated as CASSMTGGGTDTQYF.

The chain carries TRBV6-1 and TRBJ2-1, with 7 bases that match TRBD1. Germline values: CDR1 MNHNS, CDR2 SASEGT. The trim removed 1 base at V and 3 bases at J, leaving 9 bases unmatched. CDR3 length: 17 amino acids. The CDR3, as DNA: TGTGCCAGCAGTGAAGAATGGACAGGACGGGGCTACAATGAGCAGTTCTTC. It is translated as CASSEEWTGRGYNEQFF.

The rearrangement uses TRBV2 and TRBJ1-1; D is possibly TRBD1 (5 bases). This CDR3 is 14 amino acids long. Trimming removed 4 bases at V and 5 bases at J, with 14 bases between. CDR1 is SNHLY and CDR2 is FYNNEI in the germline V gene. The CDR3 DNA sequence: TGTGCCAGCAGTGGGGGTAGGGGTATGACTGAAGCTTTCTTT. Translated: CASSGGRGMTEAFF.

V and J are TRBV5-1 and TRBJ1-5; no reliable D call. This CDR3 has 15 amino acids. Trimming pared 0 bases from V and 4 bases from J, leaving 11 bases between. Looked up from germline, CDR1 is SGHRS and CDR2 is YFSETQ. The CDR3 here is CASSLAGYTNQPQHF. The CDR3 DNA follows: TGCGCCAGCAGCTTGGCCGGGTATACGAATCAGCCCCAGCATTTT.

The rearrangement links TRBV25-1 to TRBJ2-1; 8 bases match TRBD2. Germline-derived CDR1 and CDR2 are MGHDK and SYGVNS. V gave up 6 bases and J gave up 2 bases; unmatched junction bases: 9. The CDR3 is 16 residues long. CDR3 DNA sequence: TGTGCCAGCAGCCTATGGGGCGGGGGGACCTACAATGAGCAGTTCTTC. Translation gives CASSLWGGGTYNEQFF.

The J gene is TRBJ2-3, the V gene TRBV5-4; a weak D match, TRBD1 (6 bases). CDR3 length equals 15 residues. V was trimmed by 4 bases and J by 2 bases, leaving 14 bases between them. Germline CDR1 reads SGHNT; CDR2 reads YYREEE (reference sequence). CDR3 DNA sequence: TGTGCCAGCAGCCCTGGACAGCCTTACACAGATACGCAGTATTTT. Translating gives CASSPGQPYTDTQYF.

The chain is built from TRBV15 and TRBJ2-7; a possible D gene is TRBD2 (6 bases). Germline CDR1 LNHNV, CDR2 YYDKDF (reference sequence). Trimming took 0 bases from V and 2 from J, leaving 14 bases between them. This CDR3 is 16 amino acids long. As DNA, the CDR3 is TGTGCCACCAGCAGAGATCGGGCGGGACTTACCTACGAGCAGTACTTC. This codes for CATSRDRAGLTYEQYF.

The chain couples TRBV11-3 to TRBJ1-5; 9 bases are shared with TRBD1. Germline loops: CDR1 SGHNT, CDR2 YENEEA. V trimming: 5 bases; J trimming: 6 bases; junction bases outside the gene matches: 17. The CDR3 is made up of 18 amino acids. CDR3 loop: CASSPGIPNRGRVQPQHF. CDR3 nucleotides: TGTGCCAGCAGCCCCGGAATCCCAAACAGGGGGCGGGTTCAGCCCCAGCATTTT.

On this clone itself: In the same sample, other DNA sequences code for this CDR3. V usage is TRBV5-1 and J usage is TRBJ2-7; the D is unclear. The CDR3 covers 14 residues. V lost 0 bases and J 0 bases, leaving 7 bases between the germline ends. Germline loops: CDR1 SGHRS, CDR2 YFSETQ. The CDR3 protein is CASSLAPRSYEQYF. CDR3 nucleotides: TGCGCCAGCAGCTTGGCCCCTCGCTCCTACGAGCAGTACTTC.

The chain employs TRBV5-1 and TRBJ2-2; a weak D match, TRBD2 (5 bases). The CDR3 totals 14 residues. V lost 6 bases and J 0 bases, leaving 9 bases between the germline ends. Germline values: CDR1 SGHRS, CDR2 YFSETQ. This CDR3 is CASTSLANTGELFF. DNA of the CDR3: TGCGCCAGCACTAGCCTAGCGAACACCGGGGAGCTGTTTTTT. The full variable domain, with the rest looked up from reference TRBV5-1 and TRBJ2-2, is KAGVTQTPRYLIKTRGQQVTLSCSPISGHRSVSWYQQTPGQGLQFLFEYFSETQRNKGNFPGRFSGRQFSNSRSEMNVSTLELGDSALYLCASTSLANTGELFFGEGSRLTVL.

V and J are TRBV28 and TRBJ1-1; D is ambiguous. This CDR3 has 12 amino acids. Germline lookup yields CDR1 MDHEN and CDR2 SYDVKM. Trimming pared 3 bases from V and 11 bases from J, leaving 13 bases between. The CDR3 DNA is TGTGCCAGCAGTTTGGTAATTGGTTCGGCTTTCTTT. It specifies CASSLVIGSAFF.

The chain employs TRBV7-9 and TRBJ2-1; D may correspond to TRBD1 or TRBD2 (5 bases each). Germline V gene lookup returns CDR1 SEHNR and CDR2 FQNEAQ (reference sequence). V shed 4 bases and J shed 5 bases, with 12 bases lying between them. The length of the CDR3 is 14 residues. The CDR3 DNA reads as TGTGCCAGCAGCTCGGACTGGGGGAACAATGAGCAGTTCTTC. Its translation: CASSSDWGNNEQFF.

The V gene is TRBV18, the J gene TRBJ1-1, with D possibly TRBD1 on 5 matching bases. Germline V gives CDR1 KGHSH, CDR2 LQKENI. The CDR3 loop spans 14 amino acids. Trimming pared 5 bases from V and 3 bases from J, leaving 13 bases between. CDR3 region: CASSKYQGDTEAFF. The DNA for the CDR3 is TGTGCCAGCTCAAAGTATCAGGGCGACACTGAAGCTTTCTTT.

V gene TRBV6-5 combines with J gene TRBJ2-3; D may be TRBD1 or TRBD2 (5 bases each). V gave up 10 bases and J gave up 5 bases, with 22 bases separating them. The CDR3 totals 15 residues. The germline V gene has CDR1 MNHEY and CDR2 SVGAGI. DNA of the CDR3: TGTGCCACCAGGGACGGGTCATCCATTGGAGATACGCAGTATTTT. Residues: CATRDGSSIGDTQYF.

The rearrangement uses TRBV19 and TRBJ2-4; D tentatively fits TRBD1 or TRBD2 (6 bases each). Looked up from germline, CDR1 is LNHDA and CDR2 is SQIVND (reference sequence). Trimming shortened V by 1 base and J by 0 bases, and 13 bases separated the two germline ends. The CDR3 spans 17 residues. The CDR3 bases are TGTGCCAGTAGTATAGGTGGGGGGCAGCTAGCCAAAAACATTCAGTACTTC. This gives the protein CASSIGGGQLAKNIQYF. The variable domain in full, completed from reference TRBV19 and TRBJ2-4, reads DGGITQSPKYLFRKEGQNVTLSCEQNLNHDAMYWYRQDPGQGLRLIYYSQIVNDFQKGDIAEGYSVSREKKESFPLTVTSAQKNPTAFYLCASSIGGGQLAKNIQYFGAGTRLSVL.

This clone was observed once. The gene calls are TRBV12-5 and TRBJ2-5; 7 nucleotides line up with TRBD2. The DNA end is more similar to TRBJ2-7, so the J call may be wrong. The CDR3 sequence is 16 residues long. The germline V gene encodes CDR1 LGHNT and CDR2 FRNRAP. The CDR3 loop is CASGLVLGGGIHEQYF. The DNA for the CDR3 is TGTGCTAGTGGTTTGGTACTGGGGGGAGGGATCCACGAGCAGTACTTC.

Note on this clone: The junction shows a germline mismatch at one end, possibly a read error. The chain joins TRBV27 to TRBJ2-2; 9 bases line up with TRBD2. This CDR3 is built from 15 residues. CDR1 and CDR2 from the germline V gene are MNHEY and SMNVEV (reference sequence). CDR3 bases: TGTGCCACCAGTGGGCTAGCGGGACCCACCGGGGAGCTGTTTTTT. It is translated as CATSGLAGPTGELFF.

This clone was observed a few times. The chain uses TRBV29-1 and TRBJ1-1; tentatively, D is TRBD1 (5 bases). The length of the CDR3 is 12 residues. V gave up 7 bases and J gave up 2 bases, with 11 bases separating them. Germline loops: CDR1 SQVTM, CDR2 ANQGSEA. The CDR3 DNA sequence: TGCAGCGGAACCAGGGACAACACTGAAGCTTTCTTT. It yields the protein CSGTRDNTEAFF. The full variable domain, with the rest looked up from reference TRBV29-1 and TRBJ1-1, is SAVISQKPSRDICQRGTSLTIQCQVDSQVTMMFWYRQQPGQSLTLIATANQGSEATYESGFVIDKFPISRPNLTFSTLTVSNMSPEDSSIYLCSGTRDNTEAFFGQGTRLTVV.

The chain has TRBV7-2 and TRBJ2-1; weak D call: TRBD1 (6 bases). Trimming removed 4 bases from V and 6 bases from J, with 19 bases in between. Germline V lookup: CDR1 SGHTA, CDR2 FQGNSA. This CDR3 has 16 amino acids. The CDR3: CASSSINPTGFNEQFF. The CDR3 bases are TGTGCCAGCAGCTCCATAAACCCGACAGGTTTCAATGAGCAGTTCTTC.